These 30 T cell receptor beta chains originate from one sample sequenced in a study of Ad26.COV2.S vaccination and SARS-CoV-2 variants (dated by TCRdb to 2020 to 2022). The method was the immunoSEQ multiplex PCR assay. Drawn from immuneACCESS, this table holds only the in-frame rearrangements with V and J called that TCRdb kept. Clones are partly lost; checked studies trace under half to an unresolved V gene and leave the rest unexplained. A total of around 340,000 clones appear in this sample, about 88% of them only once. The ten largest clones represent around 6.1% of the sample. The treatment or condition label of this sample denotes: roughly 18 received Ad26.COV2.S at low or high dose, single or two shots; roughly five received placebo; per-sample allocation not given. Repertoires of vaccine and placebo recipients were sequenced from samples collected on day 63 after the first injection. The source material was peripheral blood, sampled in a trial of Ad26.COV2.S vaccine versus placebo. Receptors were obtained from a person aged 18-60 years who received the Ad26.COV2.S COVID-19 vaccine or a placebo.

The chain uses TRBV14 and TRBJ2-3; D not resolved. V was trimmed by 4 bases and J by 7 bases, leaving 12 bases between them. CDR1 SGHDN and CDR2 FVKESK come from the germline V gene. CDR3 size: 13 residues. The CDR3 is CASSRQLGNTQYF. The CDR3 DNA sequence: TGTGCCAGCAGCCGTCAACTGGGGAATACGCAGTATTTT.

The CDR3 DNA sequence: TGTGCCAGCAGCTTGGGGGACAGGGGGCAGGAGACCCAGTACTTC. Translation gives CASSLGDRGQETQYF. V gene TRBV5-8 combines with J gene TRBJ2-5; 12 nucleotides agree with TRBD1. Germline CDR1 SGHTS, CDR2 YDEGEE. The CDR3 runs 15 residues. Trimming took 0 bases from V and 5 from J; bases not matched to a gene: 2.

This sequence joins TRBV28 and TRBJ1-5; D is undetermined. The CDR3 sequence is 12 residues long. CDR1 MDHEN and CDR2 SYDVKM come from the germline V gene. Trimming stripped 6 bases from V and 1 base from J, with 4 bases between. The CDR3 spells CASRGSNQPQHF. The CDR3 nucleotides read TGTGCCAGCAGGGGGAGCAATCAGCCCCAGCATTTT.

V gene TRBV27 combines with J gene TRBJ1-5; tentatively, D is TRBD1 (6 bases). V was cut by 4 bases and J by 4 bases, with 17 bases left in between. Germline V gene lookup returns CDR1 MNHEY and CDR2 SMNVEV (reference sequence). This CDR3 contains 16 residues. The CDR3 sequence: CASSSSRTVNNQPQHF. CDR3 nucleotide sequence: TGTGCCAGCAGTTCCTCCCGGACAGTTAATAATCAGCCCCAGCATTTT.

This clone was detected a few times. CDR3 residues: CASSLGVEVSRSPLHF. The CDR3 region has the DNA TGTGCCAGCAGCCTTGGGGTTGAGGTATCTCGCTCACCCCTCCACTTT. The chain uses TRBV4-2 and TRBJ1-6; D unclear. CDR3 length equals 16 residues. Trimming stripped 4 bases from V and 10 bases from J, with 20 bases between. The germline V gene encodes CDR1 LGHNA and CDR2 YNFKEQ.

This clone was seen a few times. The chain combines TRBV6-5 with TRBJ2-7; 12 nucleotides agree with TRBD2. Germline V CDR1 and CDR2: MNHEY, SVGAGI. Trimming took 7 bases from V and 8 from J; bases not matched to a gene: 9. This CDR3 has 14 residues. This chain's CDR3 is CASTPGWTSGKQYF. CDR3 coding DNA: TGTGCCAGCACCCCAGGGTGGACTAGCGGGAAGCAGTACTTC.

This clone has just one count. This chain uses TRBV5-1 with TRBJ2-1, with 8 bases aligning to TRBD2. V lost 4 bases and J lost 0; bases outside the gene matches: 9. The CDR3 runs to 17 residues. Germline CDR1 and CDR2: SGHRS and YFSETQ. DNA for the CDR3: TGCGCCAGCAGCCTCGGGGGGGCCCAGAGCTCCTACAATGAGCAGTTCTTC. It yields the protein CASSLGGAQSSYNEQFF.

The rearrangement joins TRBV19 to TRBJ2-1, with D perhaps TRBD1 (6 bases). Trimming took off 3 bases at V and 10 bases at J, with 22 bases between the two ends. Looked up from germline, CDR1 is LNHDA and CDR2 is SQIVND (reference sequence). The CDR3 totals 16 residues. The CDR3 DNA follows: TGTGCCAGTAGTATCCTCTCTTCCGGACAGTACCAAGAGCAGTTCTTC. This codes for CASSILSSGQYQEQFF.

The gene calls are TRBV7-8 and TRBJ1-4, with D possibly matching TRBD1 (5 bases). V gave up 3 bases and J gave up 14 bases, with 25 bases separating them. The germline V gene has CDR1 SGHVS and CDR2 FQNEAQ. The CDR3 is made up of 16 amino acids. The CDR3 loop reads CASSFGRDIRRVGLFF. The CDR3 DNA sequence: TGTGCCAGCAGCTTCGGCAGGGATATTCGTCGGGTTGGGCTGTTTTTT.

This chain links TRBV9 with TRBJ2-1, with D possibly being TRBD2 (6 bases). The CDR3 length is 15 residues. CDR1 and CDR2 (germline): SGDLS, YYNGEE. V lost 1 base, J lost 3 bases, and 11 bases lay in between. The DNA of the CDR3 is TGTGCCAGCAGCGTATGGGACTCGCGCTACAATGAGCAGTTCTTC. This encodes CASSVWDSRYNEQFF.

This clone came up a few times. The chain joins TRBV18 to TRBJ1-5, with TRBD1 matching 8 bases. This CDR3 is 17 amino acids long. CDR1 KGHSH and CDR2 LQKENI come from the germline V gene. Trimming cost V 6 bases and J 2 bases; bases outside gene matches: 12. CDR3 bases: TGTGCCAGCTCCGAGGACAGGGCTGAAGTTGGCAATCAGCCCCAGCATTTT. It translates to CASSEDRAEVGNQPQHF.

This chain links TRBV6-2 or TRBV6-3 with TRBJ1-5; 8 nucleotides match TRBD1. With 5 bases clipped from V and 2 bases from J, the junction kept 5 bases outside the gene matches. The CDR3 contains 15 residues. The germline V gene encodes CDR1 MNHEY and CDR2 SVGEGT. This CDR3 reads CASSAQTGGNQPQHF. For the CDR3, the DNA is TGTGCCAGCAGTGCTCAGACAGGGGGCAATCAGCCCCAGCATTTT.

This clone was seen only a few times. The chain recombines TRBV5-1 with TRBJ1-4; 7 positions match TRBD1. V was pared by 5 bases and J by 7 bases, with 14 bases of the junction left unmatched. Germline values: CDR1 SGHRS, CDR2 YFSETQ. The CDR3 consists of 16 residues. CDR3 loop: CASSYQGGPVGEKLFF. In DNA form, the CDR3 reads TGCGCCAGCAGTTATCAGGGGGGCCCGGTGGGTGAAAAACTGTTTTTT.

The CDR3 loop reads CASRKGGLGEKLFF. For the CDR3, the DNA is TGTGCCAGCAGGAAAGGAGGGTTAGGTGAAAAACTGTTTTTT. The rearrangement uses TRBV13 and TRBJ1-4; D not resolved. The CDR3 is 14 amino acids. V was pared by 6 bases and J by 7 bases, with 15 bases between. Germline assignment: CDR1 PRHDT and CDR2 FYEKMQ (reference sequence).

This chain connects TRBV11-2 to TRBJ1-4; D is unresolved. Germline V CDR1 and CDR2: SGHAT, FQNNGV. The ends were cut back, 6 bases at V and 7 bases at J, with 15 bases in the middle. The CDR3 is 14 residues long. The CDR3 coding sequence is TGTGCCAGCAGGCTAGGCATGGGAAGTGAAAAACTGTTTTTT. It yields the protein CASRLGMGSEKLFF.

The chain links TRBV30 to TRBJ2-1, with TRBD2 matching 8 bases. This CDR3 is built from 17 residues. The ends lost 3 bases at V and 5 bases at J; junction bases unmatched: 15. The germline V gene encodes CDR1 GTSNPN and CDR2 SVGIG (reference sequence). CDR3 region: CAWSVRLGGRPNNEQFF. CDR3 DNA: TGTGCCTGGAGCGTACGCCTCGGCGGGAGGCCCAACAATGAGCAGTTCTTC.

The chain has TRBV7-9 and TRBJ2-7; tentative D call: TRBD2 (7 bases). The CDR3 is 16 amino acids. V was shortened by 6 bases and J by 2 bases, with 20 bases between the two germline ends. Germline values: CDR1 SEHNR, CDR2 FQNEAQ (reference sequence). CDR3 DNA sequence: TGTGCCAGCAGGAGGGGGGGAGCAGGGGAACCCTACGAGCAGTACTTC. This translates into CASRRGGAGEPYEQYF.

The V call is TRBV15, the J call TRBJ1-4, with D tentatively TRBD1 (5 bases). This CDR3 comprises 14 residues. Germline CDR1 and CDR2: LNHNV and YYDKDF (reference sequence). With 5 bases removed from V and 5 bases from J, the gap between germline ends came to 12 bases. CDR3 loop: CATSSGQPNEKLFF. DNA for the CDR3: TGTGCCACCAGCTCGGGGCAGCCGAATGAAAAACTGTTTTTT.

This chain's CDR3 is CASSSGSGNTIYF. In DNA form, the CDR3 reads TGTGCCAGCAGTTCGGGATCTGGAAACACCATATATTTT. The chain links TRBV9 to TRBJ1-3; D not resolved. CDR3 length: 13 residues. The germline V and J ends were trimmed by 5 bases and 1 base, with 7 bases remaining between them. Per germline, CDR1 SGDLS and CDR2 YYNGEE. The complete variable domain, with remaining parts taken from reference TRBV9 and TRBJ1-3, reads DSGVTQTPKHLITATGQRVTLRCSPRSGDLSVYWYQQSLDQGLQFLIQYYNGEERAKGNILERFSAQQFPDLHSELNLSSLELGDSALYFCASSSGSGNTIYFGEGSWLTVV.

The chain recombines TRBV19 with TRBJ2-7, with 8 nucleotides matching TRBD2. V shed 2 bases, J shed 4 bases, and the junction held 4 bases outside the gene matches. The germline CDR1 and CDR2 sequences are LNHDA and SQIVND (reference sequence). This CDR3 has 14 residues. The CDR3 DNA follows: TGTGCCAGTAGTATAACTAGCGGAGAATACGAGCAGTACTTC. It specifies CASSITSGEYEQYF.

The chain carries TRBV5-1 and TRBJ2-3; 8 bases fit TRBD2. Germline lookup yields CDR1 SGHRS and CDR2 YFSETQ. Trimming took 0 bases from V and 3 from J; bases not matched to a gene: 3. This CDR3 comprises 15 residues. CDR3 in DNA: TGCGCCAGCAGCTTGGCCGTAGCGGGAACAGATACGCAGTATTTT. Its translation: CASSLAVAGTDTQYF.

The J gene is TRBJ2-3, the V gene TRBV4-1; D ambiguous. The V end was cut by 5 bases, the J end by 6 bases, with 15 bases between. The CDR3 covers 14 residues. Looked up from germline, CDR1 is MGHRA and CDR2 is YSYEKL. CDR3 region: CASSGNPLADTQYF. In nucleotides, the CDR3 is TGCGCCAGCAGCGGGAACCCATTGGCGGATACGCAGTATTTT.

The chain couples TRBV9 to TRBJ2-2; D is ambiguous. The CDR3 covers 12 residues. Germline V gene sequence: CDR1 SGDLS, CDR2 YYNGEE. V lost 1 base and J lost 6, with 4 bases in between. In nucleotides, the CDR3 is TGTGCCAGCAGCGTACTAGCCGGGGAGCTGTTTTTT. This codes for CASSVLAGELFF.

This clone has a single count. The rearrangement joins TRBV7-2 to TRBJ2-7; no clear D. Between the trimmed V and J ends, which lost 5 bases and 0 bases, there was a span of 5 bases. The V gene's germline CDR1 is SGHTA and CDR2 FQGNSA. This CDR3 is built from 12 residues. The CDR3 coding sequence is TGTGCCAGCAGCCCATACTCCTACGAGCAGTACTTC. It specifies CASSPYSYEQYF.

The chain employs TRBV9 and TRBJ1-1, with D possibly being TRBD1 (6 bases). Germline CDR1 is SGDLS and CDR2 is YYNGEE. Trimming removed 2 bases at V and 7 bases at J, with 15 bases between. The length of the CDR3 is 14 residues. The CDR3 protein is CASSVGARPFEAFF. The CDR3, as DNA: TGTGCCAGCAGCGTGGGGGCGAGGCCCTTTGAAGCTTTCTTT.

V usage is TRBV7-2 and J usage is TRBJ1-5; no firm D call. CDR3 length equals 14 residues. Germline V gives CDR1 SGHTA, CDR2 FQGNSA. Trimming took off 3 bases at V and 6 bases at J, with 12 bases between the two ends. The CDR3 protein is CASSFWGESQPQHF. CDR3 DNA: TGTGCCAGCAGCTTTTGGGGAGAAAGTCAGCCCCAGCATTTT.

The chain employs TRBV29-1 and TRBJ1-4, with a possible D match to TRBD1 (6 bases). This CDR3 is built from 15 residues. Germline V CDR1 and CDR2: SQVTM, ANQGSEA. V was pared by 5 bases and J by 3 bases, with 16 bases between. Here the CDR3 reads CSVCRGAAANEKLFF. In DNA form, the CDR3 reads TGCAGCGTTTGCCGGGGGGCAGCGGCTAATGAAAAACTGTTTTTT.

The chain has TRBV27 and TRBJ2-7; D remains ambiguous. The CDR3 spans 15 residues. V dropped 7 bases and J dropped 2 bases, with 18 bases sitting between them. Germline CDR1 and CDR2: MNHEY and SMNVEV (reference sequence). In DNA, the CDR3 is TGTGCCAGCACTCCCACGGTCGCTAGAACCTACGAGCAGTACTTC. This translates into CASTPTVARTYEQYF.

This chain uses TRBV7-8 with TRBJ2-5, with D uncertain. V was cut by 7 bases and J by 5 bases, with 8 bases left in between. The CDR3 length is 11 residues. Germline V gene lookup returns CDR1 SGHVS and CDR2 FQNEAQ. The CDR3 DNA follows: TGTGCCAGCACCCAAGGGGAGACCCAGTACTTC. This sequence encodes CASTQGETQYF.

The rearrangement joins TRBV19 to TRBJ2-3; TRBD2 might be the D (5 bases). Trimming cost V 5 bases and J 4 bases, with 16 bases left between them. Germline-derived CDR1 and CDR2 are LNHDA and SQIVND (reference sequence). The CDR3 consists of 15 residues. For the CDR3, the DNA is TGTGCCAGTAGTTCCCCGGGGTATAACGCAGATACGCAGTATTTT. It specifies CASSSPGYNADTQYF.